One and the same sample provided the 3 T cell receptor beta chains below, sequenced in a study of blood T cell repertoires in COVID-19. Measured with immunoSEQ multiplex PCR; TCRdb has only the in-frame clones, and not every one. Among some 200,000 clones, almost 85% were seen once, and the ten largest hold about 2.5%. Sequenced: peripheral blood. These receptors all stem from an older woman with COVID-19, enrolled during active disease.

The chain is built from TRBV10-3 and TRBJ1-2; possible D gene TRBD1, 5 bases. V shed 10 bases and J shed 0 bases, with 18 bases lying between them. The CDR3 sequence is 15 residues long. The germline CDR1 and CDR2 sequences are ENHRY and SYGVKD. CDR3 DNA sequence: TGTGCCACCTCAGGGTCCAGGGATGCTAACTATGGCTACACCTTC. The encoded protein is CATSGSRDANYGYTF.

The rearrangement links TRBV28 to TRBJ1-4, with 8 bases matching TRBD1. The germline V gene encodes CDR1 MDHEN and CDR2 SYDVKM. The CDR3 contains 15 residues. Trimming at V came to 6 bases and at J to 6 bases, leaving 9 bases not matched to a gene. CDR3 in amino acids: CASSHPQGVYEKLFF. For the CDR3, the DNA is TGTGCCAGCAGCCACCCACAGGGGGTTTATGAAAAACTGTTTTTT.

The chain combines TRBV5-1 with TRBJ2-2; 8 nucleotides line up with TRBD2. The trim removed 2 bases at V and 3 bases at J, leaving 3 bases unmatched. This CDR3 is 15 amino acids long. Germline CDR1 reads SGHRS; CDR2 reads YFSETQ. The CDR3 region has the DNA TGCGCCAGCAGCTTCCGGCGGGGGGACACCGGGGAGCTGTTTTTT. Its protein is CASSFRRGDTGELFF. The entire variable domain, with the rest obtained from reference TRBV5-1 and TRBJ2-2, is as follows: KAGVTQTPRYLIKTRGQQVTLSCSPISGHRSVSWYQQTPGQGLQFLFEYFSETQRNKGNFPGRFSGRQFSNSRSEMNVSTLELGDSALYLCASSFRRGDTGELFFGEGSRLTVL.